This T cell receptor beta chain was profiled in a study of Epstein–Barr virus B cells in breast cancer (dated by TCRdb to the early 2020s). Looking at the study overall: Control T cells were expanded by a rapid expansion method using irradiated PBMC feeders, soluble OKT3 and IL-2 at around 200 U/ml, and were collected 10-12 days after stimulation. A single-patient case report was conducted to examine whether the T-cell receptor repertoire in triple-negative breast cancer is shaped by tumor-infiltrating EBV+ B cells.

In the germline V gene, CDR1 corresponds to MDHEN and CDR2 to SYDVKM. V loses 7 bases of germline sequence and J loses 2 bases, and the interval between the two ends is 8 bases. The CDR3 covers 13 residues, taking in both the cysteine and the phenylalanine. Only CDR3 DNA is held: 39 bases, read in frame from base 1. Results and caveats for the whole study, not just this receptor: All data came from one patient, described as a first proof of concept, and this single-patient design limits how far the findings can be generalized.

Receptor amplification or capture employed 5' RACE. The SMARTer Human TCR a/b Profiling Kit was used to construct TCR libraries from RNA, capturing the full V(D)J regions of both the alpha and beta chains. After amplification, the libraries were purified with AMPure XP beads and validated using the DNA 1000 Kit on an Agilent 2100 Bioanalyzer. Libraries were sequenced on an Illumina MiSeq with the 600-cycle v3 reagent kit, giving 2 x 300 bp paired-end reads. In the original analysis: MiXCR and VDJTools were used to process the reads; non-productive clonotypes were removed, and clonotypes were merged by CDR3 amino acid sequence before frequencies were recalculated. CDR3 sequences were compared with the McPAS-TCR database with a Levenshtein distance of 1 allowed, and UpSet plots were created in R using UpSetR. The raw public data were reprocessed by TCRdb itself: fastp quality trimming at Q25, MiXCR clonotype calling, in-frame beta chains only. CDR3 protein duplicates are merged, each entry listing the most common genes and DNA. TCRdb's processing, not the authors', yielded these V and J calls. The sample includes 390 or so distinct CDR3 sequences, with around 18% observed a single time. Jointly, the top ten make up around 64% of the sample.

With regard to this clonotype: The clone's antigen remains unknown. The sample holds no much larger clone one base away, and base qualities are not on file.

Using RNeasy Micro or Mini kits with on-column DNase digestion, RNA was isolated from around 1e5 to 1e6 cultured T cells and then assessed on an Agilent 2100 Bioanalyzer. The receptor was isolated from a woman in her 40s with triple-negative breast cancer. The chain uses TRBV28 and TRBJ2-2, with the identity of the D gene unclear. Sequenced input: tumor-infiltrating lymphocytes expanded in culture. The CDR3 loop reads CASIGVNTGELFF. Here is the DNA: TGTGCCAGCATAGGAGTAAACACCGGGGAGCTGTTTTTT.